The clone carrying this TCR beta chain was seen just once. Its antigen is undetermined. The data belong to a study of cytomegalovirus exposure and HLA in healthy donors. The CDR3 consists of 14 residues. Germline lookup yields CDR1 SNHLY and CDR2 FYNNEI. V dropped 3 bases and J dropped 4 bases, with 9 bases sitting between them. General study findings and limits: Differences between HLA loci emerged in a later analysis of TCR association rates, with DRB1 most and HLA-C fewest.

13 Jbeta primers and 60 Vbeta primers were used for the PCR. Libraries were prepared by immunoSEQ multiplex PCR; TCRdb keeps only in-frame clonotypes and omits some of them. The repertoire holds 110,000 or so clones, with just under 80% as singletons. The origin of this receptor is a male donor in good health and CMV-seronegative. The chain is built from TRBV2 and TRBJ1-4; D unclear. Input material: PBMCs. The CDR3 nucleotides read TGTGCCAGCAGTGATGGTGTAGATAATGAAAAACTGTTTTTT. Amino acids: CASSDGVDNEKLFF. Drawing the rest from reference TRBV2 and TRBJ1-4, the complete variable domain is EPEVTQTPSHQVTQMGQEVILRCVPISNHLYFYWYRQILGQKVEFLVSFYNNEISEKSEIFDDQFSVERPDGSNFTLKIRSTKLEDSAMYFCASSDGVDNEKLFFGSGTQLSVL.